The clone carrying this T cell receptor (beta chain) was counted many times. The CDR3 loop spans 16 amino acids. Germline V CDR1 and CDR2: MNHEY, SMNVEV (reference sequence). V shed 5 bases and J 4 bases; nucleotides not matched to a gene: 10. TCRdb fed the RT-PCR reads into MiXCR, producing one record per CDR3 protein. In the table there are more than 600,000 distinct CDR3 sequences, approximately 15% of which are singletons. The source of this sequence is a female donor in good health, serving as a healthy control. Sequenced sample: memory CD4+ T cells from blood. The rearrangement joins TRBV27 to TRBJ2-1; 8 nucleotides match TRBD2. The CDR3: CASSRRAGGAYNEQFF. The CDR3 nucleotides are TGTGCCAGCAGTAGGAGGGCGGGGGGCGCGTACAATGAGCAGTTCTTC.